This record looks at one T cell receptor beta chain sequence and its context. The target antigen is unknown. This entry is derived from a study of OX40 agonist ivuxolimab in advanced cancers. Study-wide context: Given to patients was ivuxolimab, an agonistic anti-OX40 (CD134) antibody. Patients in dose escalation had liver, melanoma, kidney or head and neck cancers. Overall study results and limits: Both CD4+ and CD8+ T cell populations in blood had undergone clonal expansion by week 6 at 0.1 to 3.0 mg/kg. There were, on average, more expanded clones in CD8+ T cells than in CD4+.

Germline-derived CDR1 and CDR2 are LGHNA and YNFKEQ. The ends were cut back, 3 bases at V and 7 bases at J, with 13 bases in the middle. CDR3 length: 14 residues. Repertoires were generated with immunoSEQ multiplex PCR, while TCRdb's copy carries only in-frame clones and drops some. The table lists about 88,000 clones, around 82% of them singletons. This clonotype originated in an adult with an advanced solid tumor such as melanoma, head and neck, liver or kidney cancer. This sample comprised CD4+ or CD8+ T cells sorted from blood, obtained in a trial of the OX40 agonist ivuxolimab. This chain links TRBV4-2 with TRBJ1-3; D is possibly TRBD1 (6 bases). The CDR3 reads CASSQPNRVNTIYF. The CDR3 DNA sequence: TGTGCCAGCAGCCAGCCGAACAGGGTTAACACCATATATTTT.